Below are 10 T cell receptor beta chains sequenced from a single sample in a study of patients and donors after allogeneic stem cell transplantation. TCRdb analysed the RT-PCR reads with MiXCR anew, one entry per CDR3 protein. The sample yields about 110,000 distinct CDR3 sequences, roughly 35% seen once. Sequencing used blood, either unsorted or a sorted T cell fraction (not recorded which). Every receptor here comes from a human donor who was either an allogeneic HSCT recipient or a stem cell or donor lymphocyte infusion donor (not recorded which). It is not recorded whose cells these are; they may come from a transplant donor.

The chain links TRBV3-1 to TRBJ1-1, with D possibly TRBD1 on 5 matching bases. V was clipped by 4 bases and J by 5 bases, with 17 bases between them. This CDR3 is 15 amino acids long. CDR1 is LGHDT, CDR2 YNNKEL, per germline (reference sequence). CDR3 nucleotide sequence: TGTGCCAGCAGCCGCCACGGGACCCCGGGGACTGAAGCTTTCTTT. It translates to CASSRHGTPGTEAFF.

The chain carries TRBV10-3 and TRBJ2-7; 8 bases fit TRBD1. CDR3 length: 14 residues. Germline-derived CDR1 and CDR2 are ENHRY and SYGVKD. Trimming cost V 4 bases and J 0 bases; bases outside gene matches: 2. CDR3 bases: TGTGCCATCAGTGGAGGACAGGGCTCCTACGAGCAGTACTTC. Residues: CAISGGQGSYEQYF.

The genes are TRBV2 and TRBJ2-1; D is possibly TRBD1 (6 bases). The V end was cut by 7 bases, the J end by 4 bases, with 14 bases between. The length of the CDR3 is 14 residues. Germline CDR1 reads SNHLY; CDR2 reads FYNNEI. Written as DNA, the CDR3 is TGTGCCAGCACCACAGGGCTAACATACAATGAGCAGTTCTTC. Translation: CASTTGLTYNEQFF.

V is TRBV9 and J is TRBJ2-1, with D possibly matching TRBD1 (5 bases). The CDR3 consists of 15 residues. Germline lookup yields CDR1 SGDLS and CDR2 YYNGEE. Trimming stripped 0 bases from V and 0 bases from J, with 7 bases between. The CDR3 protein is CASSVVQGSYNEQFF. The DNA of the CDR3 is TGTGCCAGCAGCGTAGTCCAGGGCTCCTACAATGAGCAGTTCTTC.

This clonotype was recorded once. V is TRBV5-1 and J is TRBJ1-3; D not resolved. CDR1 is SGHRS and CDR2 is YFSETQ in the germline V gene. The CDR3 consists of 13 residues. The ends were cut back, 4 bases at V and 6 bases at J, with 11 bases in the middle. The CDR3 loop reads CASSPTGVNTIYF. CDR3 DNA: TGCGCCAGCAGCCCGACGGGAGTAAACACCATATATTTT.

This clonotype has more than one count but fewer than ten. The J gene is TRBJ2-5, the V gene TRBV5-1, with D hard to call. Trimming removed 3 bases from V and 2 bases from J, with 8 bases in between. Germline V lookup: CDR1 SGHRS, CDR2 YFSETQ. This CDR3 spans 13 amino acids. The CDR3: CASSSDGQETQYF. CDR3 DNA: TGCGCCAGCAGCTCGGACGGGCAAGAGACCCAGTACTTC.

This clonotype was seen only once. The CDR3 here is CASSPYPSYNEQFF. The CDR3 DNA is TGTGCCAGCAGCCCCTACCCCTCCTACAATGAGCAGTTCTTC. V is TRBV9 and J is TRBJ2-1; D is undetermined. V was shortened by 4 bases and J by 0 bases, with 8 bases between the two germline ends. Germline-derived CDR1 and CDR2 are SGDLS and YYNGEE. The CDR3 contains 14 residues.

The CDR3 spells CASSSRLDYNEQFF. The DNA of the CDR3 is TGTGCCAGCAGTTCGAGACTAGATTACAATGAGCAGTTCTTC. The chain recombines TRBV12-3 or TRBV12-4 with TRBJ2-1, with D possibly matching TRBD2 (6 bases). V was clipped by 4 bases and J by 4 bases, with 11 bases between them. The CDR3 has 14 residues.

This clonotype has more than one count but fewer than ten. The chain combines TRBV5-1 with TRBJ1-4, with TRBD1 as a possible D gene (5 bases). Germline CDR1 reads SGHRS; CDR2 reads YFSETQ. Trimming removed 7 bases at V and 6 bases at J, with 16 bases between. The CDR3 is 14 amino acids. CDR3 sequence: CASVEDPGDEKLFF. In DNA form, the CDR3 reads TGCGCCAGCGTGGAGGATCCGGGGGATGAAAAACTGTTTTTT.

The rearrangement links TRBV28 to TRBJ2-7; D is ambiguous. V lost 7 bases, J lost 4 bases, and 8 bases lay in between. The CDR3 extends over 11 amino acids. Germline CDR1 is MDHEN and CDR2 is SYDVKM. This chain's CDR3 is CASTRDYEQYF. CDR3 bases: TGTGCCAGCACCCGTGATTACGAGCAGTACTTC.